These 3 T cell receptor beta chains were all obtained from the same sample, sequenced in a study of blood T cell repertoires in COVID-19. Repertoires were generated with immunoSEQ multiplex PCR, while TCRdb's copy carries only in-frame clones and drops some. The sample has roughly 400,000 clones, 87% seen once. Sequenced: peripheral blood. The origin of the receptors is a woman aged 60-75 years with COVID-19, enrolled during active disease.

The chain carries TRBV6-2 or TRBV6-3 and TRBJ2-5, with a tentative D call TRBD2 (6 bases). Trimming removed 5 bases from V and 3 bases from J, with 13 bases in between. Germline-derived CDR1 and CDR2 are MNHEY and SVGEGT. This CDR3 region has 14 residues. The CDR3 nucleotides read TGTGCCAGCAGTAACCCAGGCGGGAAAGAGACCCAGTACTTC. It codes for CASSNPGGKETQYF.

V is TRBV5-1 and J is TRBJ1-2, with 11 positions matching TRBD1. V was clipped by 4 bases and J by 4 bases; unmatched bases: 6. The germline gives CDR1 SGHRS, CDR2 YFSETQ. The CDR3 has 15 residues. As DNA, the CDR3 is TGCGCCAGCAGCCTAGGGACAGGGGGAGGCTATGGCTACACCTTC. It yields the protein CASSLGTGGGYGYTF.

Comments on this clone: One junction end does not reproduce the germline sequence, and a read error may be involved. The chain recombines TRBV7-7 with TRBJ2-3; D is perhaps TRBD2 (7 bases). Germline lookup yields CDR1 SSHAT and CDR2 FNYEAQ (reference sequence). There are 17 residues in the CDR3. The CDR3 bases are TGTGCTAGCAGCTCCCCTCAGGGAGGGGGGAGCACAGATACGCAGTATTTT. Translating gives CASSSPQGGGSTDTQYF.